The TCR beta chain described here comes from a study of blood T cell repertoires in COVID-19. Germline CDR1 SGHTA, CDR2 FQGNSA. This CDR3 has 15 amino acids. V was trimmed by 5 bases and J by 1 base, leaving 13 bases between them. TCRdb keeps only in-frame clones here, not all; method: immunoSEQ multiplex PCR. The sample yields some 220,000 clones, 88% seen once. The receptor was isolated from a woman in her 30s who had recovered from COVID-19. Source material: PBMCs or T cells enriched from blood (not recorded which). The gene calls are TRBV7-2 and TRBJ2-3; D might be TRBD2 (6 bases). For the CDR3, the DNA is TGTGCCAGCAGCCCGTCAAGGAGGGGCACAGATACGCAGTATTTT. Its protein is CASSPSRRGTDTQYF.